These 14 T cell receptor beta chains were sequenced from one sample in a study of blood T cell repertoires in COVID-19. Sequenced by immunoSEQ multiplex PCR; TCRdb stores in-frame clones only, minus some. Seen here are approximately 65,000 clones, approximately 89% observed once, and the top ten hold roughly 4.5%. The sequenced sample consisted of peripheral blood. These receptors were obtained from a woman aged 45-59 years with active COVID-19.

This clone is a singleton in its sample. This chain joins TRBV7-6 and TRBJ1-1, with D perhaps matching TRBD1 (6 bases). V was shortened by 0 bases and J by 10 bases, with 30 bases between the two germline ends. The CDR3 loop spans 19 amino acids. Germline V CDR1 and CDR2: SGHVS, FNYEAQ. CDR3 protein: CASSLAGTGGWTGTDRAFF. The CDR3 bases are TGTGCCAGCAGCTTAGCGGGTACTGGGGGCTGGACGGGAACAGATAGAGCTTTCTTT.

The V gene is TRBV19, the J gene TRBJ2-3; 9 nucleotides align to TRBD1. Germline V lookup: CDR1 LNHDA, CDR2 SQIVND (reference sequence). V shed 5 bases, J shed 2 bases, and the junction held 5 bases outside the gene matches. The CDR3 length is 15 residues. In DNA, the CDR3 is TGTGCCAGTAGTTCTCGACAGGGGGTCACAGATACGCAGTATTTT. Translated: CASSSRQGVTDTQYF. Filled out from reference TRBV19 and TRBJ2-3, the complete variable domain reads DGGITQSPKYLFRKEGQNVTLSCEQNLNHDAMYWYRQDPGQGLRLIYYSQIVNDFQKGDIAEGYSVSREKKESFPLTVTSAQKNPTAFYLCASSSRQGVTDTQYFGPGTRLTVL.

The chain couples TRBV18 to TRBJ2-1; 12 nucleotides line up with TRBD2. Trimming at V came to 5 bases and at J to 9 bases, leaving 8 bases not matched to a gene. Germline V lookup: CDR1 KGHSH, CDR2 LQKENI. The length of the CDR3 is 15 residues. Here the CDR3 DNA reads TGTGCCAGCTCAACGAGACTAGCGGGAGTGGGTGAGCAGTTCTTC. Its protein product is CASSTRLAGVGEQFF.

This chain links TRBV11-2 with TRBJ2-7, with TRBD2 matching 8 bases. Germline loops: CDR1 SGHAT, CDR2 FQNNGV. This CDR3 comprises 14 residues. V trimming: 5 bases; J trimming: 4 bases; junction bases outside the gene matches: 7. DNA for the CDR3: TGTGCCAGCAGCCCCTCAACGGGAGGGTACGAGCAGTACTTC. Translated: CASSPSTGGYEQYF.

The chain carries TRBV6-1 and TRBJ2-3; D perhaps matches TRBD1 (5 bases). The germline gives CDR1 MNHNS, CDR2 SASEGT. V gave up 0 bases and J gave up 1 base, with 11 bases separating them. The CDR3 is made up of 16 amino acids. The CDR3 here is CASSEAARARTDTQYF. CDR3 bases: TGTGCCAGCAGTGAAGCTGCCAGGGCACGCACAGATACGCAGTATTTT.

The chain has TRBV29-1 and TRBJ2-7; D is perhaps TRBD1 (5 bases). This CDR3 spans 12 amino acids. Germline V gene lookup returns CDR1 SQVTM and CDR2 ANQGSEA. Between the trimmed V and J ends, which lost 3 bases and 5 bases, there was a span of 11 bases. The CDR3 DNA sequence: TGCAGCGTTGACGGTTCCAGGGACGAGCAGTACTTC. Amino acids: CSVDGSRDEQYF.

The CDR3 sequence: CASSPGGRDQETQYF. The CDR3 coding sequence is TGTGCCAGTAGCCCGGGCGGGAGGGACCAAGAGACCCAGTACTTC. The chain couples TRBV19 to TRBJ2-5, with TRBD2 matching over 9 bases. There are 15 residues in the CDR3. V was pared by 6 bases and J by 0 bases, with 5 bases of the junction left unmatched. CDR1 is LNHDA and CDR2 is SQIVND in the germline V gene (reference sequence).

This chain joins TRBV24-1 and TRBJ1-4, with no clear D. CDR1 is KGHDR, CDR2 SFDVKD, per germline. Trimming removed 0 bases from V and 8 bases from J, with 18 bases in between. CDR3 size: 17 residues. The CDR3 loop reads CATSDLDSWRGKEKLFF. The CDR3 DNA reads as TGTGCCACCAGTGATTTGGATAGTTGGCGAGGGAAAGAAAAACTGTTTTTT.

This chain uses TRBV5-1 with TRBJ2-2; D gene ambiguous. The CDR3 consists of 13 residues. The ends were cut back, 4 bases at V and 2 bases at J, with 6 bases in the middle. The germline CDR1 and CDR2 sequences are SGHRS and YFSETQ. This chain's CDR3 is CASSQTNTGELFF. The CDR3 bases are TGCGCCAGCAGCCAAACTAACACCGGGGAGCTGTTTTTT.

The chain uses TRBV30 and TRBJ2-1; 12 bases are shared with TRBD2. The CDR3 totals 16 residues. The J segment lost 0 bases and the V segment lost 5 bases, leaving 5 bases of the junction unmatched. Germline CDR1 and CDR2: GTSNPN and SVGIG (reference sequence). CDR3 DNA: TGTGCCTGGTCAGGACTAGCGGGAATCTCCTACAATGAGCAGTTCTTC. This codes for CAWSGLAGISYNEQFF.

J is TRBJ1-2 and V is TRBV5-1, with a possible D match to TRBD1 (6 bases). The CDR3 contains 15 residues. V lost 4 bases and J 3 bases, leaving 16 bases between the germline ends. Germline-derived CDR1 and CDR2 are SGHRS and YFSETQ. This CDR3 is CASSQMGGPDYGYTF. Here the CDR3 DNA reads TGCGCCAGCAGCCAAATGGGGGGGCCGGACTATGGCTACACCTTC. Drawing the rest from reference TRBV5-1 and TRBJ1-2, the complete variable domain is KAGVTQTPRYLIKTRGQQVTLSCSPISGHRSVSWYQQTPGQGLQFLFEYFSETQRNKGNFPGRFSGRQFSNSRSEMNVSTLELGDSALYLCASSQMGGPDYGYTFGSGTRLTVV.

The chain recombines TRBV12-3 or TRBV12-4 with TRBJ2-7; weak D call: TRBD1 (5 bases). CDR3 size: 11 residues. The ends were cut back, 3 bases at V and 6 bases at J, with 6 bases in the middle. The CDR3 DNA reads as TGTGCCAGCAGTTTGCAGGGCGAGCAGTACTTC. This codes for CASSLQGEQYF.

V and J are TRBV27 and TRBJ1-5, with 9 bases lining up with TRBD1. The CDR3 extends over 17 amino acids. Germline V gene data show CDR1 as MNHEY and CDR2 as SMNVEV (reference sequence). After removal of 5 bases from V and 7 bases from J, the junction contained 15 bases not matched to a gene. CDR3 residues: CASSPLRDRVIEQPQHF. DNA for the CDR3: TGTGCCAGCAGTCCCCTCCGGGACAGGGTAATAGAGCAGCCCCAGCATTTT.

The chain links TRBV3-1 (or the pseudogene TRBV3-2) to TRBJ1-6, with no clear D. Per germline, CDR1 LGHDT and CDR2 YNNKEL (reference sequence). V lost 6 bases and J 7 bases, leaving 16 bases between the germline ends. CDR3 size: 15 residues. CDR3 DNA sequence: TGTGCCAGCAGATCGGGAGGTAGTGGGAATTCACCCCTCCACTTT. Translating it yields CASRSGGSGNSPLHF.